Sequencing of this T cell receptor beta chain was carried out in a study of T cell repertoires in cytomegalovirus infection. Study summary: Signatures in public TCR beta sequences pointed to both CMV infection and matching HLA type. Study-wide findings and caveats: The response measured ex vivo was dominated by TCR beta clonotypes (HLA-C-restricted and CMV-specific). Frequencies of public TCR beta families were cumulated, and this identified carriers of CMV plus the relevant HLA.

MiXCR was run by TCRdb on the reads, yielding one entry per CDR3 protein. The table lists around 130,000 distinct CDR3 sequences, 7.5% to 9% of them singletons, with roughly a tenth in the top ten. This clonotype was detected ten times or more. Its antigen remains unknown. Germline V lookup: CDR1 KGHDR, CDR2 SFDVKD. The length of the CDR3 is 15 residues. After removal of 3 bases from V and 4 bases from J, the junction contained 5 bases not matched to a gene. The TCR was taken from a human donor in good health (CMV status not recorded). Some clones in this sample may be carry-over from other donors' samples. The chain carries TRBV24-1 and TRBJ1-5, with 7 nucleotides matching TRBD1. Material: PBMCs. The CDR3 is CATSDTRQGNQPQHF. CDR3 nucleotide sequence: TGTGCCACCAGTGATACCAGACAGGGAAATCAGCCCCAGCATTTT.